The clone carrying this TCR beta chain appeared once. The data were produced by immunoSEQ multiplex PCR, yet TCRdb's version contains in-frame clones alone and is incomplete. The sample records about 200,000 clones, about nine tenths being singletons. These data originate in a study of blood T cell repertoires in COVID-19. Trimming cost V 2 bases and J 5 bases, with 9 bases left between them. Per germline, CDR1 ENHRY and CDR2 SYGVKD. The CDR3 totals 14 residues. The sequence was collected from a woman in her 70s with acute or convalescent COVID-19. Sample: peripheral blood. The V call is TRBV10-3, the J call TRBJ1-4; TRBD1 might be the D (6 bases). DNA for the CDR3: TGTGCCATCAGTGAGACAGGGATAAATGAAAAACTGTTTTTT. Its protein is CAISETGINEKLFF.